This TCR beta chain was observed in a study of breast tumors, draining lymph nodes, adjacent tissues (dated by TCRdb to about 2016). Looking at the study overall: In breast cancer patients, the study compared the TCR beta repertoires of tumor, adjacent nontumor tissue and axillary lymph nodes. The study was designed to assess the relationships and possible T-cell exchange between tumor, surrounding tissue and draining lymph node repertoires in human breast cancer.

Sequencing was performed on an Illumina HiSeq 2000. Multiplex PCR amplification was used to generate the TCR beta chain libraries. The amplified TCR beta chain products were analyzed by high-throughput sequencing. In TCRdb, the public reads were trimmed at Q25 with fastp and aligned with MiXCR, with productive beta chains retained. Rows merge per CDR3 protein into single entries with the most common DNA and genes. Here the sample has fewer than 300,000 distinct CDR3 sequences; roughly 32% occur a single time. Around 1.4% of the sample goes to the ten largest clones. V is cut by 0 bases and J by 7 bases, and the space between the germline ends is 15 bases. According to the germline V gene, CDR1 reads MGHRA and CDR2 reads YSYEKL. The CDR3 holds 16 amino acids from the cysteine to the phenylalanine. CDR3 DNA is the only sequence kept; it has 48 bases, read in frame from the first base. Ten or more counts support this clonotype. Its recognized antigen is unknown. Qualities for individual bases were not recorded, and no much larger clone is one base off.

General study outcomes and caveats: A scenario in which most tumor T cells derive from the lymph node and then expand within tumor tissue was judged to be consistent with the data. Tumor T-cell repertoires showed less diversity than lymph node repertoires and more diversity than nontumor tissue repertoires, and tumor T-cell repertoires showed preferential V and J gene usage. In luminal-like breast cancer, tumor and nontumor tissue repertoires resembled each other significantly more than in basal-like breast cancer. The conclusion that tumor T cells originate in lymph nodes was presented as consistent with a hypothesis rather than as directly demonstrated.

Lymph node samples were obtained from the axillary draining lymph nodes of breast cancer patients. The V gene is TRBV4-1 and the J gene is TRBJ2-2, with no confident D gene call. The receptor was derived from a female donor with breast cancer. Some clones in this sample may be carry-over from other donors' samples. The material sequenced was axillary lymph node tissue. The CDR3 protein sequence reads: CASSQDPRHGFGELFF. The DNA sequence is given as TGCGCCAGCAGCCAAGATCCGAGACACGGATTCGGGGAGCTGTTTTTT.